A selection of T cell receptor beta chains follows, all from one sample in a study of blood T cells in healthy people across ages. TCRdb ran MiXCR on the 5' RACE reads and lists one entry per CDR3 protein. Found here are approximately 1.5 million distinct CDR3 sequences, around 36% of them singletons; the top ten hold approximately 10%. The sample comprised blood. All receptors come from a woman between 25 and 40 years old in good health. The CDR3 runs from the conserved cysteine through the conserved F or W. A D gene is named only where the DNA matches it firmly. Clone size is stated in some rows and not others, as once, few, many or a class when expanded.

TGTGCCAGCAGCTTATGGCTTGCTAGCCTCCCGGAGACCCAGTACTTC	CASSLWLASLPETQYF	-	TRBJ2-5	TRBV7-9	-
TGTGCCAGCAGTGAAGCGCTCTACGAGCAGTACTTC	CASSEALYEQYF	-	TRBJ2-7	TRBV2	few
TGTGCCAGCGGAATGGGGAGATCCTACGAGCAGTACTTC	CASGMGRSYEQYF	-	TRBJ2-7	TRBV27	-
TGTGCCAGCAGCTTACTAGGGATGCCTGTGGATACGCAGTATTTT	CASSLLGMPVDTQYF	-	TRBJ2-3	TRBV7-3	-
TGTGCCACCAGCAGAGATTTGGCGGCTAACTATGGCTACACCTTC	CATSRDLAANYGYTF	-	TRBJ1-2	TRBV15	few
TGTGCCAGCAAGGACACCTCGAAAGAAAAACTGTTTTTT	CASKDTSKEKLFF	-	TRBJ1-4	TRBV6-6	-
TGTGCCAGCAGGTTACAGGGCTCCTCCTACGAGCAGTACTTC	CASRLQGSSYEQYF	-	TRBJ2-7	TRBV12-3/TRBV12-4	many
TGTGCCAGCAGTTTTGCAGACAGGGACGAGCAGCCCCAGCATTTT	CASSFADRDEQPQHF	TRBD1	TRBJ1-5	TRBV28	few
TGCAGTGCTAGGGAAGGCGGAAATACGCAGTATTTT	CSAREGGNTQYF	-	TRBJ2-3	TRBV20-1	-
TGTGCCAGCAGCGTAGGTCCGGGGGGGGACCAAGAGACCCAGTACTTC	CASSVGPGGDQETQYF	TRBD2	TRBJ2-5	TRBV9	few
TGTGCCAGCAGTCTCGCGGGAGGGACTCCTTCCTACGAGCAGTACTTC	CASSLAGGTPSYEQYF	TRBD2	TRBJ2-7	TRBV28	-
TGCGCCAGCCGCGGACAGGGCAAGGCTAATGAAAAACTGTTTTTT	CASRGQGKANEKLFF	TRBD1	TRBJ1-4	TRBV5-1	-
TGTGCCAGCAGTTTCCAGGGACCGAACTATGGCTACACCTTC	CASSFQGPNYGYTF	-	TRBJ1-2	TRBV12-3/TRBV12-4	-
TGTGCCAGCAGCAAATCGGCTGGGGGCTATGGCTACACCTTC	CASSKSAGGYGYTF	-	TRBJ1-2	TRBV21-1	-
TGCAGCGTTGGCGAGGGGGCCGGGACTGAAGCTTTCTTT	CSVGEGAGTEAFF	TRBD1	TRBJ1-1	TRBV29-1	-
TGTGCCAGCAGCCAAGAGGCCGGGTCTCCCAACACCGGGGAGCTGTTTTTT	CASSQEAGSPNTGELFF	-	TRBJ2-2	TRBV4-2	-
TGTGCCAGCAGTTATGGACAGGACAATCAGCCCCAGCATTTT	CASSYGQDNQPQHF	TRBD1	TRBJ1-5	TRBV12-3/TRBV12-4	-
TGTGCCAGCAGCGTACAGGGAAACACCATATATTTT	CASSVQGNTIYF	-	TRBJ1-3	TRBV3-1	-
TGCAGTGCTAGCGAAGCGGGGTGGTCAGAGACCCAGTACTTC	CSASEAGWSETQYF	TRBD2	TRBJ2-5	TRBV20-1	-
TGTGCCAGCAGTCCTAGCGGGAGAGGCGCAGATACGCAGTATTTT	CASSPSGRGADTQYF	TRBD2	TRBJ2-3	TRBV6-5	few
TGCGCCAGCAGCCAAGGACAGGTCCGCTCTGGAAACACCATATATTTT	CASSQGQVRSGNTIYF	-	TRBJ1-3	TRBV4-1	few
TGTGCCAGCAGCTTAGGGGAGAGGGGTGAAAAACTGTTTTTT	CASSLGERGEKLFF	-	TRBJ1-4	TRBV11-2	-
TGCAGTGCCACAACAGGGTCGAGCAATCAGCCCCAGCATTTT	CSATTGSSNQPQHF	-	TRBJ1-5	TRBV20-1	-
TGCGCCAGCAGCCCCGGCGGGACTAGGGAGACCCAGTACTTC	CASSPGGTRETQYF	TRBD2	TRBJ2-5	TRBV4-1	many
TGTGCCAGCAGCCAAGATCTTGGGGGAGGGATCGGCGACGAGCAGTACTTC	CASSQDLGGGIGDEQYF	TRBD2	TRBJ2-7	TRBV3-1	few
TGTGCCAGCAGCAAGGCTGGCACCACCAAGTTTTGTTACAATGAGCAGTTCTTC	CASSKAGTTKFCYNEQFF	-	TRBJ2-1	TRBV21-1	-
TGCAGTGCTAGAGGGACGCGGTGGGTAATACTCACAGATACGCAGTATTTT	CSARGTRWVILTDTQYF	-	TRBJ2-3	TRBV20-1	few
TGTGCCGCCAGTGATGGACAGAACACTGAAGCTTTCTTT	CAASDGQNTEAFF	-	TRBJ1-1	TRBV24-1	-
TGCAGCGTCGCACAGATGAACACTGAAGCTTTCTTT	CSVAQMNTEAFF	-	TRBJ1-1	TRBV29-1	-
TGCAGTGCTAGAGTAACAGGGGCTTACTCCTACGAGCAGTACTTC	CSARVTGAYSYEQYF	TRBD1	TRBJ2-7	TRBV20-1	-
TGTGCCTGGAGTCCGGAAACTAGCGGGGACCACGAGCAGTACTTC	CAWSPETSGDHEQYF	TRBD2	TRBJ2-7	TRBV30	few
TGTGCCAGCAGCTTAGGCCTGTTCGGAGGGGAGCTGTTTTTT	CASSLGLFGGELFF	-	TRBJ2-2	TRBV7-3	-
TGCAGTGCCCCTCCGAGCGGCGGGGTCACAGATACGCAGTATTTT	CSAPPSGGVTDTQYF	-	TRBJ2-3	TRBV20-1	-
TGTGTCAGCAGTTTCCCTGGACGCGAGCAGTTCTTC	CVSSFPGREQFF	-	TRBJ2-1	TRBV28	-
TGCGCCAGCAGCTTCTATTGGGACAGGTCTAATTCACCCCTCCACTTT	CASSFYWDRSNSPLHF	TRBD1	TRBJ1-6	TRBV5-1	-